This T cell receptor (beta chain) derives from a study of radiotherapy plus CTLA-4 blockade in lung cancer. CDR1 is SGHTA, CDR2 FQGNSA, per germline. V lost 1 base, J lost 3 bases, and 10 bases lay in between. This CDR3 is 15 amino acids long. TCRdb keeps only in-frame clones here, not all; method: immunoSEQ multiplex PCR. Seen here are tens of thousands of clones, roughly 84% observed once, and the top ten hold 40%. CTLA-4 blockade with ipilimumab, together with focal radiation, was given to patients with chemo-refractory metastatic non-small-cell lung cancer. This receptor was taken from a human donor with non-small cell lung cancer that progressed on radiotherapy plus ipilimumab. V is TRBV7-2 and J is TRBJ1-5; tentatively, D is TRBD1 (5 bases). The sample in question was peripheral blood, obtained from a patient treated with radiotherapy plus ipilimumab. The chain's CDR3 is CASSLGRVDNQPQHF. CDR3 nucleotides: TGTGCCAGCAGCTTAGGCAGGGTTGACAATCAGCCCCAGCATTTT.